Detailed here is one TCR beta chain. The data stem from a study of control samples from healthy donors and cancer patients. Profiled with immunoSEQ multiplex PCR; TCRdb holds only in-frame clones, not every one. The sample records some 130,000 clones, roughly 92% being singletons. The sequenced material came from blood. This TCR was recovered from a man aged 18-30 years in good health.

The CDR3 DNA sequence: TGTGCCAGTGGAGGGGTGGTAAGGGCATCACCCCTCCACTTT. It yields the protein CASGGVVRASPLHF. The chain joins TRBV19 to TRBJ1-6, with D possibly matching TRBD1 (5 bases). There are 14 residues in the CDR3. Germline-derived CDR1 and CDR2 are LNHDA and SQIVND (reference sequence). Trimming cost V 8 bases and J 10 bases, with 18 bases left between them. Using reference TRBV19 and TRBJ1-6 for the parts outside the CDR3, the full variable domain is DGGITQSPKYLFRKEGQNVTLSCEQNLNHDAMYWYRQDPGQGLRLIYYSQIVNDFQKGDIAEGYSVSREKKESFPLTVTSAQKNPTAFYLCASGGVVRASPLHFGNGTRLTVT.